Presented here are 8 T cell receptor beta chains from one specimen sequenced in a study of CD8+CD57+ T cells in acquired aplastic anemia. CD8+CD57+ cell expansion, shown by flow cytometry, had occurred in the patients selected for sequencing. Genomic DNA served as template for TCR beta VDJ and CDR3 profiling. TCRdb redid the calling of the reads with MiXCR, one entry per CDR3 protein. The sample has some 200,000 distinct CDR3 sequences, 40% to 50% seen once; the top ten hold approximately 9.7%. Material for sequencing was sorted CD4+, CD8+, or CD8+CD57+ T cells (not recorded which) from PBMCs. The receptors were gathered from a human donor with aplastic anemia.

The CDR3 reads CASSQGTVYEQYF. DNA of the CDR3: TGTGCCAGCAGCCAAGGGACAGTCTACGAGCAGTACTTC. The V and J genes are TRBV7-3 and TRBJ2-7; 7 nucleotides agree with TRBD1. The V gene end was trimmed by 5 bases and the J gene end by 3 bases; junction bases not matched to a gene: 4. Per germline, CDR1 SGHTA and CDR2 FQGTGA. The CDR3 is 13 amino acids.

This clonotype was found many times. This chain connects TRBV7-9 to TRBJ1-1, with D unresolved. The CDR3 covers 13 residues. Deletions cut 5 bases from V and 3 bases from J, with 10 bases between. Germline values: CDR1 SEHNR, CDR2 FQNEAQ (reference sequence). CDR3 nucleotide sequence: TGTGCCAGCAGCGCCCCTCGGGACACTGAAGCTTTCTTT. It translates to CASSAPRDTEAFF. The entire variable domain, with the rest obtained from reference TRBV7-9 and TRBJ1-1, is as follows: DTGVSQNPRHKITKRGQNVTFRCDPISEHNRLYWYRQTLGQGPEFLTYFQNEAQLEKSRLLSDRFSAERPKGSFSTLEIQRTEQGDSAMYLCASSAPRDTEAFFGQGTRLTVV.

The chain employs TRBV20-1 and TRBJ1-3; no clear D. The CDR3 totals 14 residues. Germline V gene lookup returns CDR1 DFQATT and CDR2 SNEGSKA (reference sequence). Between the trimmed V and J ends, which lost 5 bases and 3 bases, there was a span of 14 bases. Here the CDR3 reads CSAPDLTVGNTIYF. As DNA, the CDR3 is TGCAGTGCTCCCGACTTGACTGTTGGAAACACCATATATTTT.

This clonotype was seen only once. The J gene is TRBJ2-5, the V gene TRBV7-8, with D possibly matching TRBD2 (6 bases). This CDR3 is built from 15 residues. V shed 3 bases and J shed 4 bases, with 15 bases lying between them. Germline values: CDR1 SGHVS, CDR2 FQNEAQ. For the CDR3, the DNA is TGTGCCAGCAGCTTGGCCCCCGGGACTGGAGAGACCCAGTACTTC. Translating it yields CASSLAPGTGETQYF.

The chain joins TRBV20-1 to TRBJ1-6; 7 positions match TRBD1. The CDR3 extends over 15 amino acids. Germline loops: CDR1 DFQATT, CDR2 SNEGSKA (reference sequence). V gave up 6 bases and J gave up 0 bases; unmatched junction bases: 5. The CDR3 nucleotides read TGCAGTGCACCGGACAGGAGCTCCTATAATTCACCCCTCCACTTT. Its protein product is CSAPDRSSYNSPLHF.

This chain links TRBV7-8 with TRBJ2-1; 9 bases fit TRBD2. Germline-derived CDR1 and CDR2 are SGHVS and FQNEAQ. There are 13 residues in the CDR3. V was pared by 9 bases and J by 3 bases, with 3 bases of the junction left unmatched. The CDR3 here is CASGLAYYNEQFF. CDR3 in DNA: TGTGCCAGTGGACTAGCGTACTACAATGAGCAGTTCTTC.

Comments on this clonotype: A read error is possible here, since a much larger clone lies one base away. The chain couples TRBV5-1 to TRBJ2-3; D uncertain. The CDR3 has 17 amino acids. Germline-derived CDR1 and CDR2 are SGHRS and YFSETQ. The V and J ends lost 1 base and 0 bases respectively, with 15 bases between them. The CDR3 DNA reads as TGCGCCAGCAGCTTGTCCTCGCCAAGTACTAGCACAGATACGCAGTATTTT. Amino acid sequence: CASSLSSPSTSTDTQYF. Drawing the rest from reference TRBV5-1 and TRBJ2-3, the complete variable domain is KAGVTQTPRYLIKTRGQQVTLSCSPISGHRSVSWYQQTPGQGLQFLFEYFSETQRNKGNFPGRFSGRQFSNSRSEMNVSTLELGDSALYLCASSLSSPSTSTDTQYFGPGTRLTVL.

The chain recombines TRBV20-1 with TRBJ2-7; TRBD1 matches at 7 bases. The trim removed 4 bases at V and 2 bases at J, leaving 11 bases unmatched. The CDR3 runs 15 residues. Germline lookup yields CDR1 DFQATT and CDR2 SNEGSKA (reference sequence). CDR3 in amino acids: CSAISRDRATYEQYF. CDR3 coding DNA: TGCAGTGCTATCAGCCGGGACAGAGCTACCTACGAGCAGTACTTC.